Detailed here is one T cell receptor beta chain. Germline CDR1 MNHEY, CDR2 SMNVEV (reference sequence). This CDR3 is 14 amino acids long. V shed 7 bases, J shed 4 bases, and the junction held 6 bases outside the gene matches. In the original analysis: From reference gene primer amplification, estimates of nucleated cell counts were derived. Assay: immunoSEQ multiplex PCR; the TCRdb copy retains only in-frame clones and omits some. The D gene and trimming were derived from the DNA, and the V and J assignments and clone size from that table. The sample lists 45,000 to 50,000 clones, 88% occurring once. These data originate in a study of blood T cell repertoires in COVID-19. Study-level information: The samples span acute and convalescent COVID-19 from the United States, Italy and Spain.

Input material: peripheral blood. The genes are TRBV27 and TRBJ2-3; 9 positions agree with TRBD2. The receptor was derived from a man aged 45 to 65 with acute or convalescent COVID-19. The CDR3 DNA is TGTGCCAGCAAACCTAGCGGGGAATCAGATACGCAGTATTTT. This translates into CASKPSGESDTQYF.